This TCR beta chain was identified in a study of patients and donors after allogeneic stem cell transplantation. MiXCR, applied by TCRdb to the RT-PCR reads, yields one record per CDR3 protein. Of about 960,000 distinct CDR3 sequences listed, about a sixth are singletons. V was shortened by 7 bases and J by 3 bases, with 16 bases between the two germline ends. The CDR3 is 15 amino acids. Germline-derived CDR1 and CDR2 are LNHDA and SQIVND (reference sequence). This TCR was sampled from a human donor who was either an allogeneic HSCT recipient or a stem cell or donor lymphocyte infusion donor (not recorded which). It is not recorded whose cells these are; they may come from a transplant donor. The sequencing input was blood, either unsorted or a sorted T cell fraction (not recorded which). V gene TRBV19 combines with J gene TRBJ1-5; D is unclear. CDR3: CASKGGQKPNQPQHF. The DNA of the CDR3 is TGTGCCAGTAAAGGAGGGCAGAAACCCAATCAGCCCCAGCATTTT.